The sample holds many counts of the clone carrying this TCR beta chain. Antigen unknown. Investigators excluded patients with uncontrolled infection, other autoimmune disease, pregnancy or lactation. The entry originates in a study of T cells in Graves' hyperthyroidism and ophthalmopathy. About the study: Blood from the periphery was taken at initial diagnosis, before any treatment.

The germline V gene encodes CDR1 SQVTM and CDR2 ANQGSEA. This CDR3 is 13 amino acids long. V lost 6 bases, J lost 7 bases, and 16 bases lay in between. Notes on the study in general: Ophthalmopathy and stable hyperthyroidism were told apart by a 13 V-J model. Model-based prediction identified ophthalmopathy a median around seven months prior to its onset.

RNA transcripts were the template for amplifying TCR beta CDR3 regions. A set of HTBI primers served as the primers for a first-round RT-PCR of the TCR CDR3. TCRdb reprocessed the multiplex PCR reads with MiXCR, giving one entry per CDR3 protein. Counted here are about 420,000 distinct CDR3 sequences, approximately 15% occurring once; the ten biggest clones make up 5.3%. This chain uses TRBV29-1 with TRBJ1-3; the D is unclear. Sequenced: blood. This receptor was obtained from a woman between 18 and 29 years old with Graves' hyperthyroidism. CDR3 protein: CSVIPRGGNTIYF. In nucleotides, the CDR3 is TGCAGCGTCATCCCCCGTGGAGGGAACACCATATATTTT.